This TCR beta chain was documented in a study of cytomegalovirus exposure and HLA in healthy donors. Trimming took off 0 bases at V and 5 bases at J, with 8 bases between the two ends. The CDR3 contains 13 residues. Germline V gene data show CDR1 as SGHTA and CDR2 as FQGTGA. Use of 60 Vbeta and 13 Jbeta primers characterized the PCR. Libraries were prepared by immunoSEQ multiplex PCR; TCRdb keeps only in-frame clonotypes and omits some of them. The repertoire holds around 150,000 clones, with about 76% as singletons. Sequencing was performed on PBMCs. This chain connects TRBV7-3 to TRBJ2-7; tentative D call: TRBD2 (5 bases). The clonotype originates from a male donor in good health and CMV-seropositive. The CDR3 here is CASSLTHGNEQYF. The DNA of the CDR3 is TGTGCCAGCAGCTTAACACACGGGAACGAGCAGTACTTC.